The next 6 T cell receptor beta chains were all read from a single sample in a study of a mutant IDH1 vaccine in newly diagnosed glioma. The time point here: week 11, during vaccination. With topical imiquimod, each dose of the vaccine consisted of 300 ug of mutant IDH1 20-mer peptide. Assay: immunoSEQ multiplex PCR; the TCRdb copy retains only in-frame clones and omits some. Among tens of thousands of clones listed, 75% to 85% were seen once. These receptors' antigens are unknown. The starting material was PBMCs, obtained from a glioma patient whose treatment included an IDH1 peptide vaccine. These receptors were collected from a man in his forties or fifties with glioma.

The chain recombines TRBV27 with TRBJ2-2, with 8 bases identical to TRBD2. From germline, CDR1 is MNHEY and CDR2 SMNVEV (reference sequence). This CDR3 region has 16 residues. J gave up 0 bases and V 2 bases, and 2 bases lay outside the gene matches. The CDR3 is CASSLAGGANTGELFF. Written as DNA, the CDR3 is TGTGCCAGCAGTTTAGCGGGAGGCGCGAACACCGGGGAGCTGTTTTTT.

V is TRBV28 and J is TRBJ2-5; D is uncertain. This CDR3 contains 13 residues. Per germline, CDR1 MDHEN and CDR2 SYDVKM. V gave up 1 base and J gave up 5 bases, with 8 bases separating them. CDR3 nucleotides: TGTGCCAGCAGTTTATCCCGACGGGAGACCCAGTACTTC. As protein: CASSLSRRETQYF.

The J gene is TRBJ1-1, the V gene TRBV5-4; 7 bases match TRBD1. CDR1 and CDR2 from the germline V gene are SGHNT and YYREEE (reference sequence). The V and J ends lost 5 bases and 8 bases, in that order; junction bases with no gene match: 3. The CDR3 totals 11 residues. The CDR3 DNA reads as TGTGCCAGCAGGGAACAGGGGGAAGCTTTCTTT. Protein: CASREQGEAFF.

This clone was observed a single time. The J gene is TRBJ2-7, the V gene TRBV18; tentative D call: TRBD1 (6 bases). The V end was cut by 2 bases, the J end by 7 bases, with 12 bases between. CDR3 length: 13 amino acids. CDR1 KGHSH and CDR2 LQKENI come from the germline V gene. The CDR3 here is CASSPAGAGEQYF. The CDR3 DNA sequence: TGTGCCAGCTCACCAGCAGGGGCCGGAGAGCAGTACTTC.

V usage is TRBV6-6 and J usage is TRBJ2-3; D unresolved. CDR3 size: 13 residues. V lost 8 bases and J lost 3, with 12 bases in between. Looked up from germline, CDR1 is MNHNY and CDR2 is SVGAGI (reference sequence). The CDR3 region has the DNA TGTGCCAGCGCGAAACCCGGAACAGATACGCAGTATTTT. Translated, it gives CASAKPGTDTQYF.

The rearrangement links TRBV6-1 to TRBJ1-1, with a weak D call TRBD1 (5 bases). Trimming shortened V by 10 bases and J by 2 bases, and 14 bases separated the two germline ends. The CDR3 length is 13 residues. Germline V lookup: CDR1 MNHNS, CDR2 SASEGT. This chain's CDR3 is CATRLRGNTEAFF. CDR3 nucleotides: TGTGCCACCCGTTTGAGGGGAAACACTGAAGCTTTCTTT.